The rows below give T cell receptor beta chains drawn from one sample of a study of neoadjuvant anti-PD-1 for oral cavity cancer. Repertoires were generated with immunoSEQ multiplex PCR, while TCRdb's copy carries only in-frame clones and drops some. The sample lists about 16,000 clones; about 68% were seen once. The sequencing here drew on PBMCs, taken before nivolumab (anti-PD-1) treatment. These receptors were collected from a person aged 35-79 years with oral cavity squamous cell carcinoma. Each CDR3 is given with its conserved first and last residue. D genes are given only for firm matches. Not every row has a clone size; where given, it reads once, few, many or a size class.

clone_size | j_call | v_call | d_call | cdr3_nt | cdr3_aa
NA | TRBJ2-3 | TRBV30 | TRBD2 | TGTGCCTGGAGTGGGACTAGCGGGAGGGCCCCCACAGATACGCAGTATTTT | CAWSGTSGRAPTDTQYF
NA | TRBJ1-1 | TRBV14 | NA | TGTGCCAGCAGCCAAGTATTCGGCTACCTGAACACTGAAGCTTTCTTT | CASSQVFGYLNTEAFF
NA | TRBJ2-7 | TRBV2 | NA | TGTGCCAGCAGTTATGGGGGCTCCTACGAGCAGTACTTC | CASSYGGSYEQYF
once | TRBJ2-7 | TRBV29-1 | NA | TGCAGCGTTGAAGGTTACCCACCTAATAACTACGAGCAGTACTTC | CSVEGYPPNNYEQYF
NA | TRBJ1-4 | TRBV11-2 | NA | TGTGCCAGCAGCCGAATCGGGGCAGCTAATGAAAAACTGTTTTTT | CASSRIGAANEKLFF
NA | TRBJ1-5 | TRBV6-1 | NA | TGTGCCAGCAGTGAGGCGGGTTACAATCAGCCCCAGCATTTT | CASSEAGYNQPQHF
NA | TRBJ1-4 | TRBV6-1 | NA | TGTGCCAGCAGTCATAATGAAAAACTGTTTTTT | CASSHNEKLFF
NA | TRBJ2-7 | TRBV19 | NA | TGTGCCAGTACCATGGGCAGGGGATCCTTTCACGAGCAGTACTTC | CASTMGRGSFHEQYF
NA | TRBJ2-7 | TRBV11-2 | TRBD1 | TGTGCCAGCAGGGACTCAGGGGGCCCCGAGCAGTACTTC | CASRDSGGPEQYF
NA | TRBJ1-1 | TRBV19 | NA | TGTGCCAGTAGTCGGGACCGTATGAACACTGAAGCTTTCTTT | CASSRDRMNTEAFF
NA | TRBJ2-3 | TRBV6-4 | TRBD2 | TGTGCCAGCAGTGGGACTAGCGGCACAGATACGCAGTATTTT | CASSGTSGTDTQYF
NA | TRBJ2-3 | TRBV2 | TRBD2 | TGTGCCAGCAGACCGACGCGACTAGCGGGAGTCACAGATACGCAGTATTTT | CASRPTRLAGVTDTQYF
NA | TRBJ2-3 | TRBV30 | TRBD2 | TGTGCCTGGGGAGGGGTTAGCGGGAGTAAGACTAGCACAGATACGCAGTATTTT | CAWGGVSGSKTSTDTQYF
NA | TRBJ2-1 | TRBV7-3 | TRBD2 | TGTGCCAGCAGCTCGACTAGCGGGGCTTACAATGAGCAGTTCTTC | CASSSTSGAYNEQFF
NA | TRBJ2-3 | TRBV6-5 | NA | TGTGCCAGCAGCTCGGGACTCCGTACGCAGTATTTT | CASSSGLRTQYF
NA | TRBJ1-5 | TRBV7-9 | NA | TGTGCCAGCAGCTTAGATGGGAACAATCAGCCCCAGCATTTT | CASSLDGNNQPQHF
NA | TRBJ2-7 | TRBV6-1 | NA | TGTGCCAGCAGATACCGGGACGGACTCTACGAGCAGTACTTC | CASRYRDGLYEQYF
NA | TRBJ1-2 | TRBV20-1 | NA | TGCAGTGCTATCTACACTGGCTACACCTTC | CSAIYTGYTF
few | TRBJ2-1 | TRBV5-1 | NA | TGCGCCAGCAGCTTTTCATCGGGAGTGAACTACAATGAGCAGTTCTTC | CASSFSSGVNYNEQFF
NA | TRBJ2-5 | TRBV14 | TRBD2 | TGTGCCAGCAGCCAGGGACTAGCGGGAGGGTACCAAGAGACCCAGTACTTC | CASSQGLAGGYQETQYF
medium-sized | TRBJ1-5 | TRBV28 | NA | TGTGCCAGCAGCTCGATAGATAGCAATCAGCCCCAGCATTTT | CASSSIDSNQPQHF
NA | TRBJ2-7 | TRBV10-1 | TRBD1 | TGCGCCAGCAGTGAGCTCGACAGGGCCCACGAGCAGTACTTC | CASSELDRAHEQYF
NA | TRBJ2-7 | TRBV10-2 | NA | TGCGCCAGCAGCCTCCGGGGGACTTATTCCTACGAGCAGTACTTC | CASSLRGTYSYEQYF
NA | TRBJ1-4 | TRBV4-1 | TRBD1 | TGCGCCAGCAGCCAAGGGGACAGGGACTCTGAAAAACTGTTTTTT | CASSQGDRDSEKLFF
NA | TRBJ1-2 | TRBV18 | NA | TGTGCCAGCTCACCTTCGGCCCAACGGGGAGGGGAGTATGGCTACACCTTC | CASSPSAQRGGEYGYTF
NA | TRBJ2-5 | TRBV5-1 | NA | TGCGCCAGCAGTCCAGGGCCCAGAGAGACCCAGTACTTC | CASSPGPRETQYF
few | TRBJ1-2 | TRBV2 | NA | TGTGCCAGCAGTGTAGGCCAGGGTGGCTACACCTTC | CASSVGQGGYTF
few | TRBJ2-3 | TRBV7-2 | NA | TGTGCCAGCAGTTCACAGGGGGGGAAGGCAGATACGCAGTATTTT | CASSSQGGKADTQYF
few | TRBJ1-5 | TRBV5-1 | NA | TGCGCCAGCAGGTCGACGCCAGGGGAACAGCCCCAGCATTTT | CASRSTPGEQPQHF
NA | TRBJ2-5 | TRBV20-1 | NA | TGCAGCTGTGAGGCTAGAGAGACCCAGTACTTC | CSCEARETQYF
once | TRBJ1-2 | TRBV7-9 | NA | TGTGCCAGCAGCTTAGTGGGGGGAACCGGTGGCTACACCTTC | CASSLVGGTGGYTF
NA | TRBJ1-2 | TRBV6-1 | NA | TGTGCCAGCAGTGAAGGCAGGGGCTATGGCTACACCTTC | CASSEGRGYGYTF
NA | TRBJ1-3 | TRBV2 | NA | TGTGCCAGCACAACCGAAAGCTCTGGAAACACCATATATTTT | CASTTESSGNTIYF
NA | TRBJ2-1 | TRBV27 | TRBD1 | TGTGCCAGCACTCGGGGACAGGCTTTCAATGAGCAGTTCTTC | CASTRGQAFNEQFF
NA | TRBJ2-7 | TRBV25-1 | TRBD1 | TGTGCCAGCAGTGCCTCGGGACAGGGATACGAGCAGTACTTC | CASSASGQGYEQYF
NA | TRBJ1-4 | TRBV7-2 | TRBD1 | TGTGCCAGCAGCTCCAGTCAGGGGGCGCGTGAAAAACTGTTTTTT | CASSSSQGAREKLFF
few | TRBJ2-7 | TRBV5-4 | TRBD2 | TGTGCCAGCAGCTTGGTCGGGACTACCTACGAGCAGTACTTC | CASSLVGTTYEQYF
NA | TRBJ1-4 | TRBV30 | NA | TGTGCCTGGCTTTCTACAACTAATGAAAAACTGTTTTTT | CAWLSTTNEKLFF
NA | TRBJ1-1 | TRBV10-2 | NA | TGCGCCAGCAGTGAGTCGGGCAGTTACACTGAAGCTTTCTTT | CASSESGSYTEAFF
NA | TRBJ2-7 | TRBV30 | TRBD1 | TGTGCCTGTAAGACAGGGGGAAGCGACGAGCAGTACTTC | CACKTGGSDEQYF
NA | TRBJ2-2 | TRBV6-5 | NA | TGTGCCAGCAGTTATGACTCCCCGGGGGGGGAGCTGTTTTTT | CASSYDSPGGELFF
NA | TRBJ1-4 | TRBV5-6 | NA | TGTGCCAGCACCTCAGGGAGAGGTAATGAAAAACTGTTTTTT | CASTSGRGNEKLFF
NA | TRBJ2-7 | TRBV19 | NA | TGTGCCAGTAGTATGGCGGCCAGGGTGGGCGAGCAGTACTTC | CASSMAARVGEQYF
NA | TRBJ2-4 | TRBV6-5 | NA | TGTGCCAGCACCGCAGCTGGGACGTCAAAAAACATTCAGTACTTC | CASTAAGTSKNIQYF
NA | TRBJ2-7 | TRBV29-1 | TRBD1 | TGCAGCGTTGAGGGGGACAGGGGGGTCTACGAGCAGTACTTC | CSVEGDRGVYEQYF
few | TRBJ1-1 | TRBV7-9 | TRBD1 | TGTGCCAGCACTTCCGGGACAGGGTTTTTCACTGAAGCTTTCTTT | CASTSGTGFFTEAFF
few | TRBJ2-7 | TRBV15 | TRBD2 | TGTGCCACCAGCAGAGGGGGGGGAGCCTACGAGCAGTACTTC | CATSRGGGAYEQYF
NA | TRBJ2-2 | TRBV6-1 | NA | TGTGCCAGCAGGGATCGGGGCACCGGGGAGCTGTTTTTT | CASRDRGTGELFF
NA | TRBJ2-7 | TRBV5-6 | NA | TGTGCCAGCATGAAAGACAGGCGAACCTACGAGCAGTACTTC | CASMKDRRTYEQYF
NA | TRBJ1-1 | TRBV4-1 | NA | TGCGCCAGCAGCCATCGGGGGCGAGCTTTCTTT | CASSHRGRAFF
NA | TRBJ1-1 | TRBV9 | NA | TGTGCCAGCAGCGCCGGGCCTGGCACTGAAGCTTTCTTT | CASSAGPGTEAFF
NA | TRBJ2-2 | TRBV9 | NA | TGTGCCAGCAGCGTAGTTCCGACACCCGACACCGGGGAGCTGTTTTTT | CASSVVPTPDTGELFF
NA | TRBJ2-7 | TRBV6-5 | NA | TGTGCCAGTTCAGGTTCTACCTACGAGCAGTACTTC | CASSGSTYEQYF
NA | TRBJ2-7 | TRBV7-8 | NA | TGTGCCAGCAGTCCTCCCTGGAGGGAGAAACCCTACGAGCAGTACTTC | CASSPPWREKPYEQYF
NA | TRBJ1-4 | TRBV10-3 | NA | TGTGCCATCAGTGACTCCGGGGAAAAACTGTTTTTT | CAISDSGEKLFF
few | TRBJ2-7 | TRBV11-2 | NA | TGTGCCAGCAGCCCGAGTCGGTTAGCGACGGGCTACGAGCAGTACTTC | CASSPSRLATGYEQYF
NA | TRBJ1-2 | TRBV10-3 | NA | TGTGCCATCAGTGAAACCCAAACACTAAGGACTAACTATGGCTACACCTTC | CAISETQTLRTNYGYTF
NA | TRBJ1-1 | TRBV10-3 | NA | TGTGCCATCAGTGAGTCGACGGCAGGGAGAGAAGCTTTCTTT | CAISESTAGREAFF